A selection of T cell receptor beta chains follows, all from one sample in a study of blood T cell repertoires in COVID-19. The repertoire was sequenced with immunoSEQ multiplex PCR; TCRdb's copy has only in-frame clones and lacks some. The sample has about 92,000 clones, 75% to 90% seen once. Sample: peripheral blood. The receptors were sampled from a woman in her seventies with acute or convalescent COVID-19. The CDR3 runs from the conserved cysteine through the conserved F or W. Each record gives: clone size, V gene, D gene, J gene, CDR3 DNA, CDR3 protein. A D gene is named only where the DNA matches it firmly. Clone size is shown for a subset of rows, as once, few, many or a class of expanded clone.

>few|TRBV6-5|NA|TRBJ1-2
TGTGCCAGCAGGGGACTGACAAACTATGGCTACACCTTC
CASRGLTNYGYTF
>once|TRBV30|NA|TRBJ1-5
TGTGCCTGGAGTGGAGGGAACAATCAGCCCCAGCATTTT
CAWSGGNNQPQHF
>NA|TRBV7-2|TRBD2|TRBJ2-6
TGTGCCAGCAGCCTAACCTGGGGGGGTCCAGGCGTCCTGACTTTC
CASSLTWGGPGVLTF
>NA|TRBV28|NA|TRBJ2-3
TGTGCCAGCAGTTTAGGGACGGGACTCTTACGAGATACGCAGTATTTT
CASSLGTGLLRDTQYF
>NA|TRBV11-2|NA|TRBJ1-1
TGTGCCAGCAGCTCCGGGGAGAACACTGAAGCTTTCTTT
CASSSGENTEAFF
>NA|TRBV29-1|NA|TRBJ1-3
TGCAGCGTTGAAGATTCAGCAGGGCGAGGAAACACCATATATTTT
CSVEDSAGRGNTIYF
>NA|TRBV10-3|TRBD1|TRBJ2-2
TGTGCCATCGCCGGGACAGGGTGGGACACCGGGGAGCTGTTTTTT
CAIAGTGWDTGELFF
>NA|TRBV27|TRBD2|TRBJ2-1
TGTGCCAGCAGTTTGGGCCTGGGGCTAGCGGGGGGGAATGAGCAGTTCTTC
CASSLGLGLAGGNEQFF
>NA|TRBV19|NA|TRBJ2-2
TGTGCCACTAGGGCGGGGGCCATCACCGGGGAGCTGTTTTTT
CATRAGAITGELFF
>NA|TRBV5-4|NA|TRBJ2-1
TGTGCCAGCAGCTTGGAGGCCGAAGAGGATGAGCAGTTCTTC
CASSLEAEEDEQFF
>NA|TRBV28|NA|TRBJ1-5
TGTGCCAGCAGTTTATCAGGGTTTAGAAAGCCCCAGCATTTT
CASSLSGFRKPQHF
>NA|TRBV3-1/TRBV3-2|NA|TRBJ2-3
TGTGCCAGCAGCCCCAAGGGGCTGGACAATACGCAGTATTTT
CASSPKGLDNTQYF
>once|TRBV5-6|NA|TRBJ2-5
TGTGCCAGCAGCTTGGGACAAATCAAACCGGACTTC
CASSLGQIKPDF
>NA|TRBV9|NA|TRBJ1-1
TGTGCCAGCAGCGTAGGTGGGGGGATGAACACTGAAGCTTTCTTT
CASSVGGGMNTEAFF
>NA|TRBV5-4|TRBD2|TRBJ2-7
TGTGCCAGCAGCTTGGGCCTAGCGGGAGACGAGCAGTACTTC
CASSLGLAGDEQYF
>once|TRBV28|TRBD1|TRBJ2-1
TGTGCCAGCAGCACCGGGACAGGGCTTTACAATGAGCAGTTCTTC
CASSTGTGLYNEQFF
>NA|TRBV2|TRBD2|TRBJ2-7
TGTGCCAGCACCCTAAGCGGCCTAGCGGTAGGGTACGAGCAGTACTTC
CASTLSGLAVGYEQYF
>NA|TRBV27|NA|TRBJ1-2
TGTGCCAGCAGTTTAATTCAGGGCCGAGGCTACACCTTC
CASSLIQGRGYTF
>NA|TRBV28|TRBD2|TRBJ2-7
TGTGCCAGCAGTCAACCGAGCGGGAGGTCCTACGAGCAGTACTTC
CASSQPSGRSYEQYF
>NA|TRBV18|TRBD1|TRBJ1-6
TGTGCCAGCTCAAGGGACAGAAGCTATAATTCACCCCTCCACTTT
CASSRDRSYNSPLHF
>NA|TRBV6-5|NA|TRBJ1-1
TGTGCCAGCAGTTACTCAAGGGGCGTCACTGAAGCTTTCTTT
CASSYSRGVTEAFF
>NA|TRBV11-2|NA|TRBJ2-7
TGTGCCAGCAGCCATGGGTTCGTGATGCCGGGCTACGAGCAGTACTTC
CASSHGFVMPGYEQYF
>NA|TRBV7-8|TRBD2|TRBJ2-1
TGTGCCAGCAGCTCCCCTCGCACGGGACTAGCCTCCTACAATGAGCAGTTCTTC
CASSSPRTGLASYNEQFF
>NA|TRBV27|TRBD1|TRBJ2-6
TGTGCCAGCACCCAGAGGGGACAGGGGGCCTCTGGGGCCAACGTCCTGACTTTC
CASTQRGQGASGANVLTF
>once|TRBV5-1|NA|TRBJ2-2
TGCGCCAGCAGCGTCCGGGACTCAGGGACCGGGGAGCTGTTTTTT
CASSVRDSGTGELFF
>NA|TRBV19|NA|TRBJ1-1
TGTGCCAGTAGTAGCCGGGGCACTGAAGCTTTCTTT
CASSSRGTEAFF
>NA|TRBV7-8|NA|TRBJ1-2
TGTGCCAGCAGCCCCGGACGGGGTTATGGCTACACCTTC
CASSPGRGYGYTF
>NA|TRBV29-1|TRBD1|TRBJ1-1
TGCAGCGGGACGGGACAGCTGAACACTGAAGCTTTCTTT
CSGTGQLNTEAFF
>once|TRBV28|NA|TRBJ1-2
TGTGCCAGCAGGTCGGAGGGTTGGGATGGCTACACCTTC
CASRSEGWDGYTF